This T cell receptor beta chain was recorded in a study of beta chain features in type 1 diabetes. Study observations and caveats: Patients' naive, central memory and Treg TCRB repertoires seemed closer to one another than those of healthy donors. TCRB CDR3 length was moderately but significantly reduced in all four CD4+ subsets of Type 1 diabetes patients.

V was pared by 5 bases and J by 3 bases, with 10 bases between. The CDR3 runs 13 residues. CDR1 and CDR2 (germline): SGHDN, FVKESK. Sorted populations all had greater than 98% purity. Since all of the isolated RNA was reverse transcribed, expressed TCRB transcripts were what got sequenced. Some clones are missing from TCRdb's copy, which holds only in-frame ones; the method was immunoSEQ multiplex PCR. The sample comprises a few hundred thousand clones, 25% to 35% of which are singletons, and approximately 4% rests with the top ten. This clone occurred a few times. Its antigen is not known. The clonotype originates from a man aged 30 to 39 in good health. Material: central memory CD4+ T cells from blood. The V and J genes are TRBV14 and TRBJ1-2; no clear D. DNA for the CDR3: TGTGCCAGCAGCTCATTGAATCACTATGGCTACACCTTC. Protein product: CASSSLNHYGYTF.